These T cell receptor beta chains were read from a single sample in a study of cytomegalovirus exposure and HLA in healthy donors. The method was immunoSEQ multiplex PCR; TCRdb's version includes in-frame clones alone and lacks a portion of them. Of about 180,000 clones in the sample, 60% to 85% are singletons; the top ten hold just under 3%. Sequenced: PBMCs. These receptor sequences come from a male donor in good health and CMV-seronegative. Each CDR3 is given with its conserved first and last residue. D genes are given only for firm matches. Expanded clones are given a class, and other clones once, few, many or no size at all.

V gene	clone size	J gene	D gene	CDR3 protein	CDR3 DNA
TRBV28	.	TRBJ1-5	TRBD1	CASRPGGPNQPQHF	TGTGCCAGCAGGCCAGGGGGACCCAATCAGCCCCAGCATTTT
TRBV15	.	TRBJ2-3	TRBD1	CATSGGKTHTQYF	TGTGCCACGTCAGGGGGCAAGACTCATACGCAGTATTTT
TRBV6-8	.	TRBJ2-3	TRBD2	CASSWTSGSTDTQYF	TGTGCCAGCAGTTGGACTAGCGGGAGCACAGATACGCAGTATTTT
TRBV6-5	.	TRBJ1-6	.	CASSYSWRTLALHF	TGTGCCAGCAGTTACTCGTGGCGGACATTGGCCCTCCACTTT
TRBV6-1	.	TRBJ2-2	TRBD1	CASSRRDRVSGELFF	TGTGCCAGCAGCCGCCGGGACAGGGTGTCCGGGGAGCTGTTTTTT
TRBV27	.	TRBJ2-1	.	CASSLIRQSTNLRSYNEQFF	TGTGCCAGCAGTTTAATCAGACAGAGTACTAATTTAAGGTCCTACAATGAGCAGTTCTTC
TRBV11-1	.	TRBJ2-7	TRBD1	CASSPRDREGYEQYF	TGTGCCAGCAGCCCAAGGGACAGGGAGGGTTACGAGCAGTACTTC
TRBV9	once	TRBJ1-1	TRBD1	CASSSQGMGTEAFF	TGTGCCAGCAGCTCACAGGGGATGGGCACTGAAGCTTTCTTT
TRBV25-1	.	TRBJ2-7	.	CASTAPRGNEQYF	TGTGCCAGCACCGCTCCCAGGGGTAACGAGCAGTACTTC
TRBV6-1	.	TRBJ1-3	.	CASTTGSTGNTIYF	TGTGCCAGCACTACAGGGAGTACTGGAAACACCATATATTTT
TRBV4-1	few	TRBJ1-5	.	CASSPHAGGGRGGNQPQHF	TGCGCCAGCAGCCCTCATGCCGGCGGGGGAAGAGGGGGTAATCAGCCCCAGCATTTT
TRBV6-5	.	TRBJ2-3	TRBD2	CASSYSRGGATDTQYF	TGTGCCAGCAGTTACTCACGGGGGGGGGCCACAGATACGCAGTATTTT
TRBV19	once	TRBJ1-5	TRBD1	CASSHTGTGDQPQHF	TGTGCCAGTAGTCACACCGGGACAGGGGATCAGCCCCAGCATTTT
TRBV27	few	TRBJ2-3	TRBD2	CASRSGGYTDTQYF	TGTGCCAGCAGGTCCGGGGGGTACACAGATACGCAGTATTTT
TRBV14	few	TRBJ2-7	.	CASSLRLDSYEQYF	TGTGCCAGCAGCCTTCGGCTCGACAGCTACGAGCAGTACTTC
TRBV6-1	.	TRBJ2-7	.	CASSEAQGSAYEQYF	TGTGCCAGCAGTGAAGCTCAGGGTTCGGCCTACGAGCAGTACTTC
TRBV6-1	.	TRBJ2-7	TRBD2	CASSVLGEGRYEQYF	TGTGCCAGCAGTGTTCTAGGGGAGGGCCGGTACGAGCAGTACTTC
TRBV9	.	TRBJ1-2	.	CASSPRPVYRANYGYTF	TGTGCCAGCAGCCCCAGGCCAGTTTACCGAGCTAACTATGGCTACACCTTC
TRBV18	.	TRBJ2-3	TRBD2	CASSYISGRTDTQYF	TGTGCCAGCTCGTATATTAGCGGGAGAACAGATACGCAGTATTTT
TRBV28	.	TRBJ2-7	.	CASSPVADEQYF	TGTGCCAGCAGCCCGGTCGCCGACGAGCAGTACTTC
TRBV28	few	TRBJ2-3	.	CASSFGLPDTQYF	TGTGCCAGCAGTTTTGGACTACCAGATACGCAGTATTTT
TRBV4-1	once	TRBJ2-7	.	CASSQRVTYEQYF	TGCGCCAGCAGCCAACGGGTGACCTACGAGCAGTACTTC
TRBV7-9	once	TRBJ1-4	.	CASSSGTSPRNEKLFF	TGTGCCAGCAGCTCCGGGACTTCCCCAAGGAATGAAAAACTGTTTTTT
TRBV6-1	.	TRBJ2-3	TRBD1	CASSDRDRVADTQYF	TGTGCCAGCAGTGACCGGGACAGGGTGGCAGATACGCAGTATTTT
TRBV30	.	TRBJ1-1	TRBD1	CAWSGTGNTEAFF	TGTGCCTGGAGTGGGACAGGGAACACTGAAGCTTTCTTT
TRBV4-3	few	TRBJ2-7	TRBD2	CASSPGGGNEQYF	TGCGCCTCGTCCCCGGGAGGGGGGAACGAGCAGTACTTC
TRBV9	.	TRBJ2-7	TRBD2	CASSVTLAGGPGASEQYF	TGTGCCAGCAGCGTAACACTAGCGGGAGGGCCAGGTGCTTCCGAGCAGTACTTC
TRBV6-4	.	TRBJ2-1	.	CASSATGGPSRHNEQFF	TGTGCCAGCAGCGCAACTGGGGGCCCATCCCGGCACAATGAGCAGTTCTTC
TRBV29-1	.	TRBJ1-2	TRBD1	CSVGDRKNGYTF	TGCAGCGTTGGGGACAGAAAAAATGGCTACACCTTC
TRBV10-1	.	TRBJ2-1	.	CASSGPRGNNEQFF	TGCGCCAGCAGTGGCCCTAGGGGAAACAATGAGCAGTTCTTC
TRBV6-6	.	TRBJ2-1	.	CASSGRGRAPEQFF	TGTGCCAGCAGTGGAAGGGGGAGGGCCCCTGAGCAGTTCTTC
TRBV28	few	TRBJ1-5	.	CASSFAGAQRQPQHF	TGTGCCAGCAGTTTCGCAGGGGCGCAAAGGCAGCCCCAGCATTTT
TRBV7-9	.	TRBJ2-1	.	CASSLRAEQFF	TGTGCCAGCAGCTTGAGGGCTGAGCAGTTCTTC
TRBV6-7	.	TRBJ2-7	.	CASKARGWHEQYF	TGTGCCAGCAAGGCCAGGGGATGGCACGAGCAGTACTTC
TRBV29-1	.	TRBJ2-2	TRBD1	CSVQQGRGELFF	TGCAGCGTTCAACAGGGGCGCGGAGAGCTGTTTTTT
TRBV6-1	once	TRBJ1-1	TRBD1	CASSPLTGDYTEAFF	TGTGCCAGCAGTCCCCTTACAGGGGATTACACTGAAGCTTTCTTT
TRBV6-4	.	TRBJ2-1	TRBD2	CASSEGSGSGNEQFF	TGTGCCAGCAGTGAAGGTAGCGGGAGTGGCAATGAGCAGTTCTTC
TRBV11-3	.	TRBJ1-1	.	CASSLAGDVTEAFF	TGTGCCAGCAGCTTAGCGGGGGACGTCACTGAAGCTTTCTTT
TRBV6-5	.	TRBJ1-6	TRBD1	CASSSRTGESSPLHF	TGTGCCAGCAGTTCCAGGACAGGGGAAAGTTCACCCCTCCACTTT
TRBV6-1	.	TRBJ1-5	.	CASRTPGEPQHF	TGTGCCAGCAGAACTCCTGGTGAGCCCCAGCATTTT
TRBV6-5	.	TRBJ1-2	TRBD1	CASSSTAGQASYGYTF	TGTGCCAGCAGTTCCACCGCGGGACAGGCCTCCTATGGCTACACCTTC
TRBV5-8	.	TRBJ1-5	.	CASSFTPASNQPQHF	TGTGCCAGCAGCTTTACACCCGCCAGCAATCAGCCCCAGCATTTT
TRBV19	few	TRBJ1-2	TRBD1	CASRDRGPRDGYTF	TGTGCCAGTAGAGACAGGGGCCCTAGGGATGGCTACACCTTC
TRBV2	.	TRBJ2-3	.	CASTPGSAPDTQYF	TGTGCCAGCACCCCCGGGTCTGCCCCAGATACGCAGTATTTT
TRBV5-4	.	TRBJ2-1	TRBD2	CASSSDLAGEGNEQFF	TGTGCCAGCAGCTCAGACCTAGCGGGAGAAGGTAATGAGCAGTTCTTC
TRBV27	.	TRBJ1-1	TRBD1	CASSFGTGPTEAFF	TGTGCCAGCAGTTTTGGGACAGGGCCGACTGAAGCTTTCTTT
TRBV2	.	TRBJ1-1	.	CASSEERTSEAFF	TGTGCCAGCAGTGAAGAAAGGACATCTGAAGCTTTCTTT
TRBV5-1	.	TRBJ2-3	TRBD2	CASSLAGLAGMADTQYF	TGCGCCAGCAGCTTGGCGGGACTAGCGGGAATGGCAGATACGCAGTATTTT
TRBV10-1	few	TRBJ1-1	TRBD1	CASSSGQAGLNTEAFF	TGCGCCAGCAGCTCGGGACAGGCGGGCTTGAACACTGAAGCTTTCTTT
TRBV7-2	.	TRBJ1-6	.	CASSPIVSSPLHF	TGTGCCAGCAGCCCCATTGTGAGTTCACCCCTCCACTTT
TRBV29-1	once	TRBJ2-5	.	CSVLQGETQYF	TGCAGCGTTCTGCAGGGGGAGACCCAGTACTTC
TRBV6-1	few	TRBJ2-7	.	CASSGDSSEQYF	TGTGCCAGCAGTGGCGACAGCAGCGAGCAGTACTTC
TRBV6-5	.	TRBJ1-2	.	CASSYSGRAVGYTF	TGTGCCAGCAGTTACTCGGGCAGAGCGGTTGGCTACACCTTC
TRBV29-1	.	TRBJ1-5	.	CSVAGGGLNQPQHF	TGCAGCGTCGCTGGGGGGGGGCTCAATCAGCCCCAGCATTTT
TRBV28	.	TRBJ2-5	TRBD1	CASSSGQGAGVETQYF	TGTGCCAGCAGTTCTGGACAGGGGGCAGGGGTTGAGACCCAGTACTTC
TRBV4-3	.	TRBJ2-1	.	CASSQGTSSNEQFF	TGCGCCAGCAGCCAAGGAACTAGCAGCAATGAGCAGTTCTTC
TRBV6-6	.	TRBJ1-5	.	CASSYSIRGRNQPQHF	TGTGCCAGCAGTTACTCGATACGGGGTCGAAATCAGCCCCAGCATTTT
TRBV5-1	.	TRBJ2-3	.	CASSLPSVSTDTQYF	TGCGCCAGCAGCTTGCCTAGCGTTAGCACAGATACGCAGTATTTT